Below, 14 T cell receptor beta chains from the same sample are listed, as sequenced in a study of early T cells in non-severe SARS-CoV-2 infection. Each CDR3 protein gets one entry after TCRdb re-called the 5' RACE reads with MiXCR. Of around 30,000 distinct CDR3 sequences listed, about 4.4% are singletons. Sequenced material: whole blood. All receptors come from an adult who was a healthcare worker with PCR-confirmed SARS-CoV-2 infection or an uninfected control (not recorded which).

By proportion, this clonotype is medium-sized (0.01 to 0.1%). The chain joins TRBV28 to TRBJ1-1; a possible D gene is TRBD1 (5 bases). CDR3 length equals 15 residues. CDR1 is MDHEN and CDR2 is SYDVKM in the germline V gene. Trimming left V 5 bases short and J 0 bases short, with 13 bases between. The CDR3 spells CASSPQGRVNTEAFF. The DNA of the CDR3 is TGTGCCAGCAGTCCTCAGGGACGGGTGAACACTGAAGCTTTCTTT.

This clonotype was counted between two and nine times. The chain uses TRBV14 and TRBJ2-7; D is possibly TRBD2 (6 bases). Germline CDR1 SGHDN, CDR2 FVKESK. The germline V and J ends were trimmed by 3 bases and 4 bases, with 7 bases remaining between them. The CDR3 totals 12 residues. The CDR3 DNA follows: TGTGCCAGCAGCCATGGAGGGTACGAGCAGTACTTC. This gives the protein CASSHGGYEQYF.

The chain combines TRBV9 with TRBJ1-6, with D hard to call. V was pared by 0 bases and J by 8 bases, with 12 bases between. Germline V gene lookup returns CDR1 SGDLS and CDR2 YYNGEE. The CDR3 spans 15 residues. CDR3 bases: TGTGCCAGCAGCGTAGAAGGGCCGGAGTATTCACCCCTCCACTTT. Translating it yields CASSVEGPEYSPLHF.

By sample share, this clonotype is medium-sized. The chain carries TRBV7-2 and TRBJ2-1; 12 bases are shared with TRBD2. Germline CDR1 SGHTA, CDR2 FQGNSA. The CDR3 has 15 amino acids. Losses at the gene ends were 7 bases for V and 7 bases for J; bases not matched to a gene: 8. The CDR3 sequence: CASTDGLAGWNEQFF. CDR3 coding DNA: TGTGCCAGCACCGATGGACTAGCGGGGTGGAATGAGCAGTTCTTC.

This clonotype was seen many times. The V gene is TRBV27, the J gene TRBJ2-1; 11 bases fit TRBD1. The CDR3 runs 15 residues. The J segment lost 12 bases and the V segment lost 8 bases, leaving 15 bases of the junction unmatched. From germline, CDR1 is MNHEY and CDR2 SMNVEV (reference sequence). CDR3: CASRTGGGLEVRQFF. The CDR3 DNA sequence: TGTGCCAGCCGGACAGGGGGCGGCTTAGAGGTTCGGCAGTTCTTC.

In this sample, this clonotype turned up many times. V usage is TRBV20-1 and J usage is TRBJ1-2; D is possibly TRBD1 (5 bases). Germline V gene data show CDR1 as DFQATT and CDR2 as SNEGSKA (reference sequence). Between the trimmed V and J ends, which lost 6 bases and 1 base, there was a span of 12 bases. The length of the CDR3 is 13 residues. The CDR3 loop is CSAKGTGNYGYTF. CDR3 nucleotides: TGCAGTGCAAAGGGGACGGGTAACTATGGCTACACCTTC.

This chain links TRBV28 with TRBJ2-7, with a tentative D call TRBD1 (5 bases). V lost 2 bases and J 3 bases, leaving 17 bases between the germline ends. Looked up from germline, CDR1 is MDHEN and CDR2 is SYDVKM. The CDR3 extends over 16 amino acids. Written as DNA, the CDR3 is TGTGCCAGCAGTTTAACAGGCCGTGCGAGGTTCTACGAGCAGTACTTC. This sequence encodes CASSLTGRARFYEQYF. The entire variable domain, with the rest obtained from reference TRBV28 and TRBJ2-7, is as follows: DVKVTQSSRYLVKRTGEKVFLECVQDMDHENMFWYRQDPGLGLRLIYFSYDVKMKEKGDIPEGYSVSREKKERFSLILESASTNQTSMYLCASSLTGRARFYEQYFGPGTRLTVT.

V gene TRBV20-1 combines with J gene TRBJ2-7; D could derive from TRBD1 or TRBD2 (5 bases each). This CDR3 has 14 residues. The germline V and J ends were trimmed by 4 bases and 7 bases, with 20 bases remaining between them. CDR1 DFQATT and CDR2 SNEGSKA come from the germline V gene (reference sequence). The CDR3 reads CSATPRDGKWEQYF. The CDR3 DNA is TGCAGTGCTACCCCCCGGGACGGGAAGTGGGAGCAGTACTTC.

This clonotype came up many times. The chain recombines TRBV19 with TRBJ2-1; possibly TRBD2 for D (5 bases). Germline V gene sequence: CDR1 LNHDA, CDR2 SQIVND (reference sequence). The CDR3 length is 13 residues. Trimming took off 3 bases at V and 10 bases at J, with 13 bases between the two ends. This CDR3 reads CASSIAGSGEQFF. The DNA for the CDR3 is TGTGCCAGTAGTATCGCCGGGTCGGGGGAGCAGTTCTTC.

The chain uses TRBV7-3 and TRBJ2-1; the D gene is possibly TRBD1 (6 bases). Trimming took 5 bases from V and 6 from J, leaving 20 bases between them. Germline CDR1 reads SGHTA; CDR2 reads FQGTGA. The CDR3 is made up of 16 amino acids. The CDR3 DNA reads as TGTGCCAGCAGCCCCCGGACAGAAGGGCTTGGCAATGAGCAGTTCTTC. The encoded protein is CASSPRTEGLGNEQFF.

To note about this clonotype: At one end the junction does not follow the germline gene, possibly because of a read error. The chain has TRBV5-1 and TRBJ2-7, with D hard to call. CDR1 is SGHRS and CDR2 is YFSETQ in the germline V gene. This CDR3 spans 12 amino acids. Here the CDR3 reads CASSFGGGEQYF. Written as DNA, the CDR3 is TGCGCGAGCAGCTTCGGCGGTGGCGAGCAGTACTTC.

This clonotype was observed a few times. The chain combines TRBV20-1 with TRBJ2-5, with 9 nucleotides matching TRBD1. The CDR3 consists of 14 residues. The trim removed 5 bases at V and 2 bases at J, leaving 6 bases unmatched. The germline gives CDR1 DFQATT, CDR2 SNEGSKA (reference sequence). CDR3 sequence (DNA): TGCAGTGCTGTACAGGGGGCGTCACAAGAGACCCAGTACTTC. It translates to CSAVQGASQETQYF.

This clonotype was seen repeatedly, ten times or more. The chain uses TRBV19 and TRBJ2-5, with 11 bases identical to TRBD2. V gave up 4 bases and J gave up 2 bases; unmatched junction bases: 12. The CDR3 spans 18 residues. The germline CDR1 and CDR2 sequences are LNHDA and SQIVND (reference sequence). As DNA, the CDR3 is TGTGCCAGTAGTAACGCTGGCGCCGGGACTAGCGGTCAAGAGACCCAGTACTTC. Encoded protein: CASSNAGAGTSGQETQYF.

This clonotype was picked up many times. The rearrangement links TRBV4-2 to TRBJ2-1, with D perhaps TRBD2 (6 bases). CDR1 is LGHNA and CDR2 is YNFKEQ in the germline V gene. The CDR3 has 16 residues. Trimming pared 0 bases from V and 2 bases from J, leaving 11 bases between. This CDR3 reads CASSQDFRGTYNEQFF. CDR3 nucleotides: TGTGCCAGCAGCCAAGATTTCCGCGGGACCTACAATGAGCAGTTCTTC.